This T cell receptor (beta chain) is drawn from a study of early stage breast cancer tumors. Study context: About 70% of the 16 invasive tumors were ER+, PR+ and HER2-.

This CDR3 has 18 residues. The V and J ends lost 3 bases and 2 bases respectively, with 20 bases between them. In germline, CDR1 is MGHRA, CDR2 YSYEKL. Study-level findings and limits: Tumor and normal breast were distinguished via blood comparison in most of the 16 patients.

Comments on this clone: What it binds is not known.

Each sample had two DNA replicates, approximately 0.49 ug blood or about 1.5 ug tissue. Sequenced by immunoSEQ multiplex PCR; TCRdb stores in-frame clones only, minus some. The table shows 70,000 or so clones, with around 80% occurring only once. Material: blood. The clonotype originates from a person in their 40s with breast cancer. The chain uses TRBV4-1 and TRBJ2-1; D possibly uses TRBD1 or TRBD2 (5 bases each). Here the CDR3 reads CASSHDRDQSIPYNEQFF. CDR3 nucleotide sequence: TGCGCCAGCAGCCATGACCGGGACCAATCCATTCCCTACAATGAGCAGTTCTTC.